These 14 T cell receptor beta chains share one sample of origin, sequenced in a study of CXCR3-negative and CXCR3-positive naive CD8 T cells. Study observations and caveats: Naive cells that were CXCR3-positive had more hydrophobic TRB CDR3s (compared with CXCR3-negative naive cells).

These receptors have no known antigen. Carrying UMI labels, the TRB cDNA libraries were prepared through 5' RACE. TCRdb re-called the 5' RACE reads, yielding one record per CDR3 amino acid sequence without DNA. Its listing shows some 150,000 distinct CDR3 sequences. What was sequenced was naive CXCR3+ CD8+ T cells from blood. This sample's subset: CD45RO-CCR7+CD27+CD95- naive CD8+ T cells expressing CXCR3 (TNR3+). These receptors were collected from a human donor in good health. Some clones in this sample may be carry-over from other donors' samples.

The CDR3 reads CASSVRRGRGSYEQYF. The chain couples TRBV21-1 to TRBJ2-7; the D call from TCRdb, TRBD1, cannot be confirmed without DNA. TRBV21-1 is flagged as a pseudogene. This CDR3 is 16 amino acids long.

J is TRBJ1-1 and V is TRBV7-2; TCRdb returns TRBD1, unconfirmable since there is no DNA. The CDR3 extends over 16 amino acids. CDR1 is SGHTA and CDR2 is FQGNSA in the germline V gene. The CDR3 spells CASSLIPTGMNTEAFF. Full variable domain (remainder filled in from reference TRBV7-2 and TRBJ1-1): GAGVSQSPSNKVTEKGKDVELRCDPISGHTALYWYRQSLGQGLEFLIYFQGNSAPDKSGLPSDRFSAERTGGSVSTLTIQRTQQEDSAVYLCASSLIPTGMNTEAFFGQGTRLTVV.

The genes are TRBV4-3 and TRBJ2-1. The CDR3 consists of 13 residues. Per germline, CDR1 LGHNA and CDR2 YSLEER. CDR3 amino acids: CASSPRNNDEQFF.

The chain combines TRBV29-1 with TRBJ2-1; the D gene TCRdb calls, TRBD2, cannot be checked with no DNA. The germline V gene encodes CDR1 SQVTM and CDR2 ANQGSEA. This CDR3 is 12 amino acids long. This chain's CDR3 is CSGLAGGSEQFF.

CDR3 loop: CATSRDTGGVGDEQFF. V usage is TRBV15 and J usage is TRBJ2-1; the TCRdb D gene call, TRBD1, has no DNA to confirm it. Germline V CDR1 and CDR2: LNHNV, YYDKDF (reference sequence). The length of the CDR3 is 16 residues.

The chain uses TRBV9 and TRBJ2-1; TCRdb gives TRBD2 as the D gene, but with no DNA this cannot be confirmed. From germline, CDR1 is SGDLS and CDR2 YYNGEE. The CDR3 extends over 14 amino acids. The CDR3 spells CASSGLAGDSEQFF. Filled out from reference TRBV9 and TRBJ2-1, the complete variable domain reads DSGVTQTPKHLITATGQRVTLRCSPRSGDLSVYWYQQSLDQGLQFLIQYYNGEERAKGNILERFSAQQFPDLHSELNLSSLELGDSALYFCASSGLAGDSEQFFGPGTRLTVL.

This rearrangement joins TRBV7-2 to TRBJ2-4; there is no DNA to check the TCRdb D call of TRBD1. CDR1 is SGHTA, CDR2 FQGNSA, per germline. This CDR3 has 17 amino acids. The CDR3 protein is CASSLVRGRRAKNIQYF.

J is TRBJ2-3 and V is TRBV11-2; TCRdb's D call, TRBD1, is unchecked because there is no DNA. Germline CDR1 SGHAT, CDR2 FQNNGV. The CDR3 length is 15 residues. CDR3 amino acids: CASSFSGILTDTQYF.

The chain couples TRBV28 to TRBJ2-7; as DNA is missing, the TRBD1 call by TCRdb cannot be tested. Germline V gene lookup returns CDR1 MDHEN and CDR2 SYDVKM. The CDR3 is 17 residues long. CDR3 sequence: CASKNRIRDTVAGEQYF.

The rearrangement joins TRBV12-3 or TRBV12-4 to TRBJ2-7; TCRdb indicates TRBD2, and absent DNA this call remains unverified. CDR3 length equals 14 residues. The CDR3 sequence: CASSFGRGDYEQYF.

The rearrangement joins TRBV12-3 or TRBV12-4 to TRBJ2-7; as DNA is missing, the TRBD1 call by TCRdb cannot be tested. This CDR3 contains 14 residues. CDR3 amino acids: CASSLPGAPYEQYF.

The chain couples TRBV7-8 to TRBJ2-7. This CDR3 is 15 amino acids long. Germline assignment: CDR1 SGHVS and CDR2 FQNEAQ. CDR3 region: CASSLDVLSSYEQYF.

The CDR3 reads CASSSHRVRLDQETQYF. V is TRBV7-6 and J is TRBJ2-5; TCRdb picks TRBD1, but there is no DNA to check that call. Germline V gene data show CDR1 as SGHVS and CDR2 as FNYEAQ. The CDR3 runs 17 residues.

V usage is TRBV20-1 and J usage is TRBJ2-7; absent DNA, TCRdb's TRBD1 call cannot be checked. The CDR3 is 13 amino acids. Germline V gene data show CDR1 as DFQATT and CDR2 as SNEGSKA (reference sequence). CDR3 sequence: CSTRTGETYEQYF.